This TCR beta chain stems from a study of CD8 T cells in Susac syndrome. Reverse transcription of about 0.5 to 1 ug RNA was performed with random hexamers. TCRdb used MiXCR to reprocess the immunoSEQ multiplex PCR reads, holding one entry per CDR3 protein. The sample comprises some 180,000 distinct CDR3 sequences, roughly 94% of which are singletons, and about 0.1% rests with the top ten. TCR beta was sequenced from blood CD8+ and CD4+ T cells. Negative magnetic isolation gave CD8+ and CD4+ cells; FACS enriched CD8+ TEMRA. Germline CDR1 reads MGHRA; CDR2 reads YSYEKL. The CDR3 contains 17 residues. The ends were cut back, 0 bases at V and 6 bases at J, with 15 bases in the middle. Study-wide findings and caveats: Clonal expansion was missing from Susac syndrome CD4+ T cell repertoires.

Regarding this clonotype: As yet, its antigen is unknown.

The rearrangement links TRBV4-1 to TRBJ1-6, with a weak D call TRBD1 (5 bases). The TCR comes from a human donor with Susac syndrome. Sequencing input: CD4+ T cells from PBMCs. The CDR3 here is CASSQEIRLGGNSPLHF. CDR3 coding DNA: TGCGCCAGCAGCCAAGAAATCAGACTCGGGGGTAATTCACCCCTCCACTTT.